The clone carrying this TCR beta chain was found once. The data were taken from a study of T cell responses to AZD1222 COVID-19 vaccine. V was cut by 4 bases and J by 8 bases, with 17 bases left in between. The CDR3 runs 15 residues. Germline-derived CDR1 and CDR2 are KGHDR and SFDVKD. Sequencing used immunoSEQ multiplex PCR; TCRdb keeps in-frame clones, though not all of them. The table lists 150,000 to 200,000 clones, roughly nine tenths of them singletons. This sample comprised peripheral blood, obtained 28 days after the second dose of the MenACWY control vaccine. The TCR comes from an adult who received the MenACWY meningococcal vaccine as a control. The V gene is TRBV24-1, the J gene TRBJ1-5; perhaps TRBD1 as D (5 bases). DNA of the CDR3: TGTGCCACCAGTGACCCCAGGGCTTATCCGGAGCCCCAGCATTTT. Translated: CATSDPRAYPEPQHF.